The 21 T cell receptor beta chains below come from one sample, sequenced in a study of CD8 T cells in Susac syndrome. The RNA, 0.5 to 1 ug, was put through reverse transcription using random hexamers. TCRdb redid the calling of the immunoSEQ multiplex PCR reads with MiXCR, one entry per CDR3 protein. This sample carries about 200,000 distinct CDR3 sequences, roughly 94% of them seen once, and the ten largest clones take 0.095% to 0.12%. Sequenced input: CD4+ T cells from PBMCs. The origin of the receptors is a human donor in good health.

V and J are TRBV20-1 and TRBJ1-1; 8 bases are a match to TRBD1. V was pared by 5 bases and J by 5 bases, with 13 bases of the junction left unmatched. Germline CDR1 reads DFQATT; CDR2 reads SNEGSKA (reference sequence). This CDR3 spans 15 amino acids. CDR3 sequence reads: CSAPNSGTGGTEAFF. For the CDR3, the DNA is TGCAGTGCTCCAAACTCCGGGACAGGAGGAACTGAAGCTTTCTTT.

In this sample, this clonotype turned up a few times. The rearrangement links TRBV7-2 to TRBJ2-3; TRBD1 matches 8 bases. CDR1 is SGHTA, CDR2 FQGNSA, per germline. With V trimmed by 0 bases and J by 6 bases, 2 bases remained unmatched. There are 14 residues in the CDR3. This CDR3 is CASSLAGTGDTQYF. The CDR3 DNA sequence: TGTGCCAGCAGCTTAGCCGGGACAGGCGATACGCAGTATTTT.

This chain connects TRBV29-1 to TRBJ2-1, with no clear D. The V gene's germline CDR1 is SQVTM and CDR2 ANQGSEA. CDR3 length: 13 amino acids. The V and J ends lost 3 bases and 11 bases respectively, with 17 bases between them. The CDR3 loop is CSVDPSDPLKQFF. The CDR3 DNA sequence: TGCAGCGTTGACCCCTCGGACCCGTTGAAGCAGTTCTTC.

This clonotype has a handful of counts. The CDR3 spells CASGTYNEQFF. CDR3 bases: TGTGCCAGCGGTACCTACAATGAGCAGTTCTTC. J is TRBJ2-1 and V is TRBV7-3; D gene uncertain. CDR1 is SGHTA and CDR2 is FQGTGA in the germline V gene. Trimming left V 8 bases short and J 2 bases short, with 4 bases between. The CDR3 is 11 residues long.

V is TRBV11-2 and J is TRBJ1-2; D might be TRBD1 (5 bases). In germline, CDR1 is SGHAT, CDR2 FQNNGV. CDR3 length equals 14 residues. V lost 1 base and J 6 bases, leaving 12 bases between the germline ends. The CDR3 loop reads CASSLVGQLNGYTF. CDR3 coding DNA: TGTGCCAGCAGCTTAGTGGGGCAGCTGAATGGCTACACCTTC.

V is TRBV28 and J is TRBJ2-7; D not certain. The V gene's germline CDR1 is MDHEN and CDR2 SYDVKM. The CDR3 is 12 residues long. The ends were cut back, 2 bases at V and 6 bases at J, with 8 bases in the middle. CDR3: CASSLSWGEQYV. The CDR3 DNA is TGTGCCAGCAGTTTAAGCTGGGGCGAGCAGTACGTC.

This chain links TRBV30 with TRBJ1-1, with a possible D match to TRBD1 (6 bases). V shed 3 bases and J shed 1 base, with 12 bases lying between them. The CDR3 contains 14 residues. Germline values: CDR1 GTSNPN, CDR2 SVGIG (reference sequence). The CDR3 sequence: CAWSGGRANTEAFF. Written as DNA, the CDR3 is TGTGCCTGGAGCGGGGGCAGGGCGAACACTGAAGCTTTCTTT.

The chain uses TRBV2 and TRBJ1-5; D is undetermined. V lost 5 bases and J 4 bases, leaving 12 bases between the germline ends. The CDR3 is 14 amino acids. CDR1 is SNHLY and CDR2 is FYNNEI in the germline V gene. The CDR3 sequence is CASSRLGLNQPQHF. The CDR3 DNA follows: TGTGCCAGCAGTAGATTAGGGCTTAATCAGCCCCAGCATTTT. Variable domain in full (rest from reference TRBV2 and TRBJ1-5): EPEVTQTPSHQVTQMGQEVILRCVPISNHLYFYWYRQILGQKVEFLVSFYNNEISEKSEIFDDQFSVERPDGSNFTLKIRSTKLEDSAMYFCASSRLGLNQPQHFGDGTRLSIL.

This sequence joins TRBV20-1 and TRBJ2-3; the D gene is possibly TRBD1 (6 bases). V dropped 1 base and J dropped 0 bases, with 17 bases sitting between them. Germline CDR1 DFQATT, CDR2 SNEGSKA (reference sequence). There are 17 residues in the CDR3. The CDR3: CSARAGQPYSSTDTQYF. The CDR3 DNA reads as TGCAGTGCTAGAGCGGGACAACCGTACTCTAGCACAGATACGCAGTATTTT.

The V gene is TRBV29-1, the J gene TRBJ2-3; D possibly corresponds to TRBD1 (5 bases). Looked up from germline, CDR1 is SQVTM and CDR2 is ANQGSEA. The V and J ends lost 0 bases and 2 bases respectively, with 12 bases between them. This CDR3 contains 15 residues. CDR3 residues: CSVEDPQGATDTQYF. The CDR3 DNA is TGCAGCGTTGAAGATCCGCAGGGTGCCACAGATACGCAGTATTTT.

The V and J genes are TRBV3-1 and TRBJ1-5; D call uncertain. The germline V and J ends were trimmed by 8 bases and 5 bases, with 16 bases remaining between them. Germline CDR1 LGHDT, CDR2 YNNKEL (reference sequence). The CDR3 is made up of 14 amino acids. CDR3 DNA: TGTGCCAGCTCTGGGCCCCCCGGAGATCAGCCCCAGCATTTT. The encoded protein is CASSGPPGDQPQHF.

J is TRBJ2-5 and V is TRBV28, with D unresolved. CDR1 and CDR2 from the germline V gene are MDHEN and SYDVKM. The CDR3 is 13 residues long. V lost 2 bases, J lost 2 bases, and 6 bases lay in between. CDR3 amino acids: CASSLPYQETQYF. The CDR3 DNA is TGTGCCAGCAGTTTACCGTATCAAGAGACCCAGTACTTC. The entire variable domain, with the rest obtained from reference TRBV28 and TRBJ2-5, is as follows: DVKVTQSSRYLVKRTGEKVFLECVQDMDHENMFWYRQDPGLGLRLIYFSYDVKMKEKGDIPEGYSVSREKKERFSLILESASTNQTSMYLCASSLPYQETQYFGPGTRLLVL.

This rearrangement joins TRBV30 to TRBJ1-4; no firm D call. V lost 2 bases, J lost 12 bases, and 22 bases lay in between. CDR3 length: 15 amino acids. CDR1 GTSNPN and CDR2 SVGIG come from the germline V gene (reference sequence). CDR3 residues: CAWSTRRAVFGELFF. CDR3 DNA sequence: TGTGCCTGGAGTACCCGACGAGCTGTCTTCGGGGAACTGTTTTTT.

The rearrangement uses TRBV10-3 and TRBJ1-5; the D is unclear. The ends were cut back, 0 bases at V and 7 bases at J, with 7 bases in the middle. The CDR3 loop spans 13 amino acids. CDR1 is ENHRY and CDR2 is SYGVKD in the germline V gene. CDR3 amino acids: CAISESSVQPQHF. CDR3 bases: TGTGCCATCAGTGAGTCGTCTGTCCAGCCCCAGCATTTT.

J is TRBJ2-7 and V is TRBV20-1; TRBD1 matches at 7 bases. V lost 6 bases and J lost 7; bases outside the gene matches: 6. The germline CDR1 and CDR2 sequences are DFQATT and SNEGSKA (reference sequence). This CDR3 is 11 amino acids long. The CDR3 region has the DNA TGCAGTGCCAAGACAGGGTTGGAGCAGTACTTC. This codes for CSAKTGLEQYF.

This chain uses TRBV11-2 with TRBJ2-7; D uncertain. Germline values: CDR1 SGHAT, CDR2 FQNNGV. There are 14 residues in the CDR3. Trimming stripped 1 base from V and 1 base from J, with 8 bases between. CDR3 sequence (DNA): TGTGCCAGCAGCTTAGGCCCTCTTTCCTACGAGCAGTACTTC. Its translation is CASSLGPLSYEQYF.

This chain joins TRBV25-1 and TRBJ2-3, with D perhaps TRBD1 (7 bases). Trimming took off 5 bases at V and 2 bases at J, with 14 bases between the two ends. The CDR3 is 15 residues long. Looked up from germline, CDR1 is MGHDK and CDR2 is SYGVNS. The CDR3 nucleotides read TGTGCCAGCAGTCCTGGGGGGACAGTCACAGATACGCAGTATTTT. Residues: CASSPGGTVTDTQYF.

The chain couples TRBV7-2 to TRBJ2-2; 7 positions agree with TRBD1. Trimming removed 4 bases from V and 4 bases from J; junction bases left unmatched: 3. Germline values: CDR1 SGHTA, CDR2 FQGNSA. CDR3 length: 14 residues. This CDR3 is CASSWDSPTGELFF. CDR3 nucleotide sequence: TGTGCCAGCAGCTGGGACAGCCCCACCGGGGAGCTGTTTTTT.

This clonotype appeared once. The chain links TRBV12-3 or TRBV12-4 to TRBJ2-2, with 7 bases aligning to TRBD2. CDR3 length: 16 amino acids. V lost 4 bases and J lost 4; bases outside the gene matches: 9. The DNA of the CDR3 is TGTGCCAGCAGTTACCCCGGAGGGAGGGGCACCGGGGAGCTGTTTTTT. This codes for CASSYPGGRGTGELFF.

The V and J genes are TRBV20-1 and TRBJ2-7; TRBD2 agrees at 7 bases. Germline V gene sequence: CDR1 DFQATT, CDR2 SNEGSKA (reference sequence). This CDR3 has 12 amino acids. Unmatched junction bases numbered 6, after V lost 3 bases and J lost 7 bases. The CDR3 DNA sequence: TGCAGTGCTAGTGAGCGGGGAGAGGAGCAGTACTTC. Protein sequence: CSASERGEEQYF.

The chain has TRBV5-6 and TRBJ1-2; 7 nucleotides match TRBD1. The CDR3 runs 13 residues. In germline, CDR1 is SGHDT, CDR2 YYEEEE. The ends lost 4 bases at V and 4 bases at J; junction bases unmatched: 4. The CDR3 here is CASSEGQIYGYTF. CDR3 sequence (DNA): TGTGCCAGCAGCGAGGGACAGATCTATGGCTACACCTTC.